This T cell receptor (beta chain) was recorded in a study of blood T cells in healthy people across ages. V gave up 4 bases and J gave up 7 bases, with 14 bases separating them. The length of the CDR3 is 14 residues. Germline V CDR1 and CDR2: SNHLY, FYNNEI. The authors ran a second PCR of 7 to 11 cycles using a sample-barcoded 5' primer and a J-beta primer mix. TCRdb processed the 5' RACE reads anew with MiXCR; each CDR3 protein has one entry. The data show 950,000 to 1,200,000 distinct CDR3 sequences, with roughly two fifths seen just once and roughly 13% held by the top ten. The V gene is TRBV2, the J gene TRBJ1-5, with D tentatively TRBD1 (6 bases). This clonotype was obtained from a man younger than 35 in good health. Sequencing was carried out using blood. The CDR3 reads CASSAEGGRQPQHF. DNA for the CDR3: TGTGCCAGCAGTGCTGAGGGGGGCAGACAGCCCCAGCATTTT.